A selection of T cell receptor beta chains follows, all from one sample in a study of blood T cell repertoires in COVID-19. Data came from immunoSEQ multiplex PCR; TCRdb stores just in-frame clones and leaves some out. This repertoire shows some 140,000 clones, about 80% found once; its top ten account for over 25%. The specimen was peripheral blood. These receptors came from a woman aged 55-70 years with acute or convalescent COVID-19. The CDR3 runs from the conserved cysteine through the conserved F or W. Each record gives: J gene, V gene, D gene, clone size, CDR3 protein, CDR3 DNA. The D gene is left open where the match is weak. Where a row states a size, it is once, few, many or the class of an expanded clone; other rows omit it.

j_gene: TRBJ1-1; v_gene: TRBV2; d_gene: -; abundance: -; CDR3aa: CASSLGLMNTEAFF; CDR3nt: TGTGCCAGCAGCTTGGGGCTAATGAACACTGAAGCTTTCTTT
j_gene: TRBJ1-2; v_gene: TRBV15; d_gene: TRBD1; abundance: -; CDR3aa: CATSRMTGAQVGNYGYTF; CDR3nt: TGTGCCACCAGCAGAATGACAGGGGCCCAAGTTGGTAACTATGGCTACACCTTC
j_gene: TRBJ1-2; v_gene: TRBV10-3; d_gene: -; abundance: -; CDR3aa: CAISETDYLNGYTF; CDR3nt: TGTGCCATCAGTGAAACAGACTACCTAAATGGCTACACCTTC
j_gene: TRBJ1-1; v_gene: TRBV6-5; d_gene: TRBD1; abundance: -; CDR3aa: CASKLTGGSTEAFF; CDR3nt: TGTGCCAGCAAACTGACAGGGGGAAGCACTGAAGCTTTCTTT
j_gene: TRBJ2-3; v_gene: TRBV10-2; d_gene: TRBD2; abundance: -; CDR3aa: CASSERGGGASTDTQYF; CDR3nt: TGCGCCAGCAGTGAGCGCGGCGGGGGGGCTAGCACAGATACGCAGTATTTT
j_gene: TRBJ1-3; v_gene: TRBV5-6; d_gene: -; abundance: -; CDR3aa: CASSRQVPSGNTIYF; CDR3nt: TGTGCCAGCAGCCGACAGGTACCCTCTGGAAACACCATATATTTT
j_gene: TRBJ1-6; v_gene: TRBV25-1; d_gene: TRBD1; abundance: few; CDR3aa: CASSTGVWNSPLHF; CDR3nt: TGTGCCAGCAGTACAGGGGTGTGGAATTCACCCCTCCACTTT
j_gene: TRBJ2-1; v_gene: TRBV14; d_gene: -; abundance: -; CDR3aa: CASSRLRSSYNEQFF; CDR3nt: TGTGCCAGCAGCCGTTTAAGGAGCTCCTACAATGAGCAGTTCTTC
j_gene: TRBJ2-1; v_gene: TRBV28; d_gene: TRBD2; abundance: -; CDR3aa: CASSTRVVAGGNEQFF; CDR3nt: TGTGCCAGCAGTACCCGGGTGGTAGCGGGGGGGAATGAGCAGTTCTTC
j_gene: TRBJ1-2; v_gene: TRBV20-1; d_gene: TRBD1; abundance: once; CDR3aa: CSASLDRGSYGYTF; CDR3nt: TGCAGTGCTAGTTTGGACAGGGGGAGCTATGGCTACACCTTC
j_gene: TRBJ1-2; v_gene: TRBV7-2; d_gene: -; abundance: -; CDR3aa: CASSLDSYGYTF; CDR3nt: TGTGCCAGCAGCTTGGACAGCTATGGCTACACCTTC
j_gene: TRBJ2-5; v_gene: TRBV4-1; d_gene: -; abundance: -; CDR3aa: CASGTGAGRRETQYF; CDR3nt: TGCGCCAGCGGTACCGGGGCAGGGAGGAGAGAGACCCAGTACTTC
j_gene: TRBJ2-3; v_gene: TRBV3-1/TRBV3-2; d_gene: -; abundance: -; CDR3aa: CASNQQGTTDTQYF; CDR3nt: TGTGCCAGCAACCAACAGGGAACCACAGATACGCAGTATTTT
j_gene: TRBJ2-3; v_gene: TRBV2; d_gene: TRBD1; abundance: -; CDR3aa: CATKGQGGTDTQYF; CDR3nt: TGTGCCACGAAAGGACAGGGCGGCACAGATACGCAGTATTTT
j_gene: TRBJ2-1; v_gene: TRBV4-2; d_gene: TRBD2; abundance: -; CDR3aa: CASSQSSGGLVPYNEQFF; CDR3nt: TGTGCCAGCAGCCAGTCTAGCGGGGGACTCGTGCCCTACAATGAGCAGTTCTTC
j_gene: TRBJ1-1; v_gene: TRBV3-1/TRBV3-2; d_gene: -; abundance: -; CDR3aa: CASSQEGTGSLAFF; CDR3nt: TGTGCCAGCAGCCAAGAGGGAACAGGGTCATTGGCTTTCTTT
j_gene: TRBJ2-1; v_gene: TRBV11-2; d_gene: TRBD2; abundance: -; CDR3aa: CASSWTSGGAYNEQFF; CDR3nt: TGTGCCAGCAGTTGGACTAGCGGGGGGGCATACAATGAGCAGTTCTTC
j_gene: TRBJ1-5; v_gene: TRBV2; d_gene: TRBD1; abundance: -; CDR3aa: CASRVGTGVGQPQHF; CDR3nt: TGTGCCAGCAGGGTAGGGACAGGGGTGGGTCAGCCCCAGCATTTT
j_gene: TRBJ1-4; v_gene: TRBV11-2; d_gene: -; abundance: -; CDR3aa: CASSYAGLTNEKLFF; CDR3nt: TGTGCCAGCAGCTACGCAGGGTTAACTAATGAAAAACTGTTTTTT
j_gene: TRBJ1-2; v_gene: TRBV20-1; d_gene: -; abundance: few; CDR3aa: CSARGPGGYTF; CDR3nt: TGCAGTGCTAGGGGGCCAGGGGGCTACACCTTC
j_gene: TRBJ1-1; v_gene: TRBV18; d_gene: -; abundance: -; CDR3aa: CASSPLAGLTNTEAFF; CDR3nt: TGTGCCAGCTCGCCACTTGCAGGACTGACGAACACTGAAGCTTTCTTT
j_gene: TRBJ1-3; v_gene: TRBV2; d_gene: -; abundance: -; CDR3aa: CASTFQAQGNTIYF; CDR3nt: TGTGCCAGCACCTTCCAGGCGCAAGGAAACACCATATATTTT
j_gene: TRBJ1-1; v_gene: TRBV18; d_gene: -; abundance: -; CDR3aa: CASSPRKQGGTEAFF; CDR3nt: TGTGCCAGCTCACCCCGTAAGCAGGGAGGCACTGAAGCTTTCTTT
j_gene: TRBJ2-2; v_gene: TRBV3-1/TRBV3-2; d_gene: -; abundance: -; CDR3aa: CASSRPGQVSGELFF; CDR3nt: TGTGCCAGCAGCCGCCCTGGCCAAGTCTCAGGGGAGCTGTTTTTT
j_gene: TRBJ1-1; v_gene: TRBV6-1; d_gene: -; abundance: -; CDR3aa: CASSEFAGGRRTEAFF; CDR3nt: TGTGCCAGCAGTGAATTCGCCGGGGGGCGCAGGACTGAAGCTTTCTTT
j_gene: TRBJ1-2; v_gene: TRBV6-5; d_gene: TRBD1; abundance: -; CDR3aa: CASSSGTGYGYGYTF; CDR3nt: TGTGCCAGCAGTAGCGGGACAGGGTATGGGTATGGCTACACCTTC
j_gene: TRBJ1-2; v_gene: TRBV5-8; d_gene: TRBD1; abundance: few; CDR3aa: CASSLAGDRGDF; CDR3nt: TGTGCCAGCAGCTTGGCCGGGGACAGGGGTGACTTC
j_gene: TRBJ2-4; v_gene: TRBV4-2; d_gene: TRBD2; abundance: -; CDR3aa: CASSQDWGGTTKNIQYF; CDR3nt: TGTGCCAGCAGCCAAGATTGGGGGGGTACGACCAAAAACATTCAGTACTTC
j_gene: TRBJ1-1; v_gene: TRBV28; d_gene: TRBD1; abundance: -; CDR3aa: CASSQTGGAYTEAFF; CDR3nt: TGTGCCAGCAGCCAGACAGGGGGCGCTTACACTGAAGCTTTCTTT
j_gene: TRBJ1-2; v_gene: TRBV9; d_gene: -; abundance: once; CDR3aa: CASSFASGGPGYTF; CDR3nt: TGTGCCAGCAGCTTTGCATCGGGAGGGCCTGGCTACACCTTC
j_gene: TRBJ2-5; v_gene: TRBV6-6; d_gene: TRBD1; abundance: -; CDR3aa: CASSINRGQGETQYF; CDR3nt: TGTGCCAGCAGTATAAACAGGGGGCAGGGTGAGACCCAGTACTTC
j_gene: TRBJ1-2; v_gene: TRBV6-2/TRBV6-3; d_gene: TRBD1; abundance: -; CDR3aa: CASSLGQPIQGYTF; CDR3nt: TGTGCCAGCAGTTTGGGACAGCCTATTCAGGGCTACACCTTC
j_gene: TRBJ2-2; v_gene: TRBV23-1; d_gene: -; abundance: -; CDR3aa: CASSHPPQVGNTGELFF; CDR3nt: TGCGCCAGCAGTCACCCCCCACAGGTAGGGAACACCGGGGAGCTGTTTTTT
j_gene: TRBJ2-1; v_gene: TRBV27; d_gene: TRBD1; abundance: -; CDR3aa: CASRSDRGLTNEQFF; CDR3nt: TGTGCCAGCAGGTCGGACAGGGGGCTCACCAATGAGCAGTTCTTC
j_gene: TRBJ1-4; v_gene: TRBV9; d_gene: TRBD1; abundance: once; CDR3aa: CASSGGQGGGEKLFF; CDR3nt: TGTGCCAGCAGCGGAGGACAGGGCGGAGGTGAAAAACTGTTTTTT
j_gene: TRBJ2-1; v_gene: TRBV18; d_gene: -; abundance: -; CDR3aa: CASSAYRDGRNEQFF; CDR3nt: TGTGCCAGCTCAGCCTACAGGGACGGTCGCAATGAGCAGTTCTTC
j_gene: TRBJ1-2; v_gene: TRBV30; d_gene: -; abundance: once; CDR3aa: CAWRQAIGYTF; CDR3nt: TGTGCCTGGAGACAGGCCATTGGCTACACCTTC